A single sample is the source of the 21 T cell receptor beta chains below, sequenced in a study of cytomegalovirus exposure and HLA in healthy donors. The PCR ran on 60 Vbeta and 13 Jbeta primers. Sequencing was performed with immunoSEQ multiplex PCR; in TCRdb, only in-frame clones are kept and a portion is missing. The sample records 110,000 to 150,000 clones, roughly 80% being singletons. The sample taken for sequencing was PBMCs. The receptor source for this set is a female donor in good health and CMV-seronegative.

The genes are TRBV7-2 and TRBJ2-2; D is possibly TRBD1 (6 bases). The germline V gene encodes CDR1 SGHTA and CDR2 FQGNSA. V was pared by 5 bases and J by 1 base, with 14 bases between. The CDR3 has 16 amino acids. The CDR3, as DNA: TGTGCCAGCAGCCGTGCCGGGACACTGAACACCGGGGAGCTGTTTTTT. It encodes CASSRAGTLNTGELFF. Together with reference TRBV7-2 and TRBJ2-2, the CDR3 gives the full variable domain: GAGVSQSPSNKVTEKGKDVELRCDPISGHTALYWYRQSLGQGLEFLIYFQGNSAPDKSGLPSDRFSAERTGGSVSTLTIQRTQQEDSAVYLCASSRAGTLNTGELFFGEGSRLTVL.

The V gene is TRBV13, the J gene TRBJ2-1; TRBD2 is a possible D gene (6 bases). CDR1 is PRHDT, CDR2 FYEKMQ, per germline (reference sequence). The V and J ends lost 5 bases and 12 bases respectively, with 20 bases between them. This CDR3 spans 14 amino acids. The DNA for the CDR3 is TGTGCCAGCAGCCCCCCGGGGGAGTTGAGGGGGCAGTTCTTC. It encodes CASSPPGELRGQFF.

V and J are TRBV4-1 and TRBJ2-5, with 9 bases that match TRBD2. Germline trimming cut 0 bases from V and 3 bases from J; bases unmatched to any gene: 5. The length of the CDR3 is 16 residues. Germline values: CDR1 MGHRA, CDR2 YSYEKL. CDR3 coding DNA: TGCGCCAGCAGCCAAGATGCGGGAGGGCTTGAAGAGACCCAGTACTTC. Protein: CASSQDAGGLEETQYF.

The chain combines TRBV13 with TRBJ1-1, with 9 nucleotides matching TRBD1. Germline loops: CDR1 PRHDT, CDR2 FYEKMQ (reference sequence). This CDR3 has 16 amino acids. With 1 base clipped from V and 4 bases from J, the junction kept 7 bases outside the gene matches. CDR3 bases: TGTGCCAGCAGCTTAGATTGGACAGGGGCGGGCACTGAAGCTTTCTTT. It yields the protein CASSLDWTGAGTEAFF.

The table lists this clone with a count of one. The gene calls are TRBV14 and TRBJ1-1; D might be TRBD1 (6 bases). Trimming shortened V by 0 bases and J by 0 bases, and 11 bases separated the two germline ends. The CDR3 extends over 16 amino acids. Per the germline V gene, CDR1 is SGHDN and CDR2 is FVKESK. The CDR3 protein is CASSQEGALMNTEAFF. In DNA form, the CDR3 reads TGTGCCAGCAGCCAAGAGGGGGCCCTCATGAACACTGAAGCTTTCTTT.

The chain joins TRBV28 to TRBJ1-2; tentative D call: TRBD1 (6 bases). This CDR3 comprises 18 residues. V lost 7 bases and J lost 8, with 32 bases in between. Germline assignment: CDR1 MDHEN and CDR2 SYDVKM. CDR3 region: CASTLGRVDRIWNWGYTF. CDR3 coding DNA: TGTGCCAGCACCCTTGGCCGTGTAGACAGGATCTGGAACTGGGGCTACACCTTC.

This chain joins TRBV18 and TRBJ2-7; 8 positions match TRBD2. This CDR3 contains 16 residues. The ends lost 4 bases at V and 4 bases at J; junction bases unmatched: 12. CDR1 and CDR2 from the germline V gene are KGHSH and LQKENI. The CDR3 region has the DNA TGTGCCAGCTCACTACCGGGGGCGACGGGAGGGTACGAGCAGTACTTC. Protein: CASSLPGATGGYEQYF.

This CDR3 reads CASTRRDATNEKLFF. The DNA for the CDR3 is TGCGCCAGCACAAGGAGGGACGCAACTAATGAAAAACTGTTTTTT. The chain employs TRBV5-1 and TRBJ1-4; D is perhaps TRBD1 (5 bases). Germline V gene lookup returns CDR1 SGHRS and CDR2 YFSETQ. This CDR3 has 15 residues. Trimming stripped 6 bases from V and 0 bases from J, with 12 bases between.

This clone came up once. The gene calls are TRBV4-1 and TRBJ2-5; 9 bases agree with TRBD2. Germline trimming cut 3 bases from V and 4 bases from J; bases unmatched to any gene: 9. There are 16 residues in the CDR3. CDR1 and CDR2 (germline): MGHRA, YSYEKL. Here the CDR3 reads CASSHKAGGPRETQYF. The CDR3 region has the DNA TGCGCCAGCAGCCATAAAGCGGGAGGCCCCAGAGAGACCCAGTACTTC.

V and J are TRBV6-5 and TRBJ2-1, with TRBD2 matching 8 bases. This CDR3 region has 15 residues. CDR1 and CDR2 from the germline V gene are MNHEY and SVGAGI. V shed 2 bases, J shed 3 bases, and the junction held 3 bases outside the gene matches. CDR3 loop: CASSYNAGGYNEQFF. CDR3 bases: TGTGCCAGCAGTTACAACGCGGGGGGCTACAATGAGCAGTTCTTC.

In this sample, this clone turned up once. The chain combines TRBV7-2 with TRBJ2-7; D is ambiguous. The CDR3 consists of 12 residues. Deletions cut 1 base from V and 3 bases from J, with 4 bases between. Germline CDR1 is SGHTA and CDR2 is FQGNSA. The CDR3 nucleotides are TGTGCCAGCAGCTTAGTAGTCTACGAGCAGTACTTC. This gives the protein CASSLVVYEQYF. Drawing the rest from reference TRBV7-2 and TRBJ2-7, the complete variable domain is GAGVSQSPSNKVTEKGKDVELRCDPISGHTALYWYRQSLGQGLEFLIYFQGNSAPDKSGLPSDRFSAERTGGSVSTLTIQRTQQEDSAVYLCASSLVVYEQYFGPGTRLTVT.

CDR3 DNA: TGTGCCAGCAGCCCAACCCCAGGGGCAGCACAAGAGACCCAGTACTTC. This translates into CASSPTPGAAQETQYF. The chain carries TRBV27 and TRBJ2-5; D is perhaps TRBD1 (6 bases). Trimming pared 6 bases from V and 2 bases from J, leaving 19 bases between. The germline gives CDR1 MNHEY, CDR2 SMNVEV (reference sequence). The CDR3 loop spans 16 amino acids.

The V and J genes are TRBV6-6 and TRBJ2-7, with D uncertain. Trimming stripped 5 bases from V and 1 base from J, with 3 bases between. Germline lookup yields CDR1 MNHNY and CDR2 SVGAGI (reference sequence). The CDR3 is 11 residues long. The CDR3 DNA sequence: TGTGCCAGCAGTCCGTCCTACGAGCAGTACTTC. Translation: CASSPSYEQYF.

The V call is TRBV7-9, the J call TRBJ1-5; 11 bases align to TRBD1. V dropped 4 bases and J dropped 5; count of bases not matched to a gene: 4. The CDR3 runs to 15 residues. Germline CDR1 reads SEHNR; CDR2 reads FQNEAQ (reference sequence). The CDR3 sequence is CASSWGTGGDQPQHF. As DNA, the CDR3 is TGTGCCAGCAGCTGGGGGACAGGGGGGGATCAGCCCCAGCATTTT. The full variable domain, rest sourced from reference TRBV7-9 and TRBJ1-5, is DTGVSQNPRHKITKRGQNVTFRCDPISEHNRLYWYRQTLGQGPEFLTYFQNEAQLEKSRLLSDRFSAERPKGSFSTLEIQRTEQGDSAMYLCASSWGTGGDQPQHFGDGTRLSIL.

The V call is TRBV30, the J call TRBJ2-1; 7 bases match TRBD1. Germline trimming cut 0 bases from V and 0 bases from J; bases unmatched to any gene: 14. Germline V gene sequence: CDR1 GTSNPN, CDR2 SVGIG (reference sequence). The CDR3 totals 19 residues. The CDR3 DNA reads as TGTGCCTGGAGTGTAAAGGGGGACAGATCCCCGAGCTCCTACAATGAGCAGTTCTTC. Amino acid sequence: CAWSVKGDRSPSSYNEQFF. The variable domain in full, with the rest retrieved from reference TRBV30 and TRBJ2-1, is SQTIHQWPATLVQPVGSPLSLECTVEGTSNPNLYWYRQAAGRGLQLLFYSVGIGQISSEVPQNLSASRPQDRQFILSSKKLLLSDSGFYLCAWSVKGDRSPSSYNEQFFGPGTRLTVL.

The V call is TRBV27, the J call TRBJ1-2, with 8 positions matching TRBD1. This CDR3 comprises 16 residues. In germline, CDR1 is MNHEY, CDR2 SMNVEV (reference sequence). V shed 0 bases, J shed 3 bases, and the junction held 6 bases outside the gene matches. The CDR3 protein is CASSLSDRAGYYGYTF. DNA for the CDR3: TGTGCCAGCAGTTTATCGGACAGGGCCGGATACTATGGCTACACCTTC.

V and J are TRBV14 and TRBJ2-1; TRBD2 agrees at 13 bases. The CDR3 totals 17 residues. CDR1 is SGHDN and CDR2 is FVKESK in the germline V gene. The junction had 7 bases not matched to a gene; V was cut back by 0 bases and J by 8 bases. CDR3 in amino acids: CASSQDFTSGRAYEQFF. The CDR3 bases are TGTGCCAGCAGCCAAGATTTTACTAGCGGGAGGGCTTATGAGCAGTTCTTC.

The chain recombines TRBV2 with TRBJ2-1; 13 bases map to TRBD2. With V trimmed by 11 bases and J by 4 bases, 8 bases remained unmatched. The CDR3 consists of 15 residues. Germline assignment: CDR1 SNHLY and CDR2 FYNNEI. The CDR3 DNA follows: TGTGCCCCTGGGACTAGCGGGAAAAATTACAATGAGCAGTTCTTC. Its translation: CAPGTSGKNYNEQFF.

V is TRBV7-9 and J is TRBJ2-7; D remains ambiguous. Trimming shortened V by 4 bases and J by 2 bases, and 15 bases separated the two germline ends. CDR1 is SEHNR, CDR2 FQNEAQ, per germline (reference sequence). CDR3 size: 15 residues. The CDR3 DNA reads TGTGCCAGCAGCTCGGTCGCCTATCCCCCCTACGAGCAGTACTTC. It encodes CASSSVAYPPYEQYF. Full variable domain (rest looked up from reference TRBV7-9 and TRBJ2-7): DTGVSQNPRHKITKRGQNVTFRCDPISEHNRLYWYRQTLGQGPEFLTYFQNEAQLEKSRLLSDRFSAERPKGSFSTLEIQRTEQGDSAMYLCASSSVAYPPYEQYFGPGTRLTVT.

The genes are TRBV28 and TRBJ2-7; possibly TRBD1 for D (7 bases). Trimming took off 7 bases at V and 0 bases at J, with 19 bases between the two ends. The length of the CDR3 is 16 residues. Germline CDR1 is MDHEN and CDR2 is SYDVKM. The DNA for the CDR3 is TGTGCCAGCACCCCGGCGGGGACAGTGAGCTCCTACGAGCAGTACTTC. It yields the protein CASTPAGTVSSYEQYF.

The J gene is TRBJ2-1, the V gene TRBV27; unclear D gene. There are 15 residues in the CDR3. The germline V gene has CDR1 MNHEY and CDR2 SMNVEV (reference sequence). Trimming stripped 5 bases from V and 7 bases from J, with 18 bases between. The CDR3 DNA reads as TGTGCCAGCAGTCAACGACCCTACACGGAGAATGAGCAGTTCTTC. It encodes CASSQRPYTENEQFF.